The clone carrying this T cell receptor (beta chain) appeared a few times. Its cognate antigen is unknown. One end of the junction does not line up with germline, which may come from a read error. The data stem from a study of cytomegalovirus exposure and HLA in healthy donors. Whole-study findings and limits: In vitro data verified a few CMV-associated chains as specific for CMV antigens.

This CDR3 region has 14 residues. Germline V gene sequence: CDR1 MNHEY, CDR2 SVGAGI. TCRdb's table, derived via immunoSEQ multiplex PCR, lists solely in-frame clones and lacks some. The data hold about 350,000 clones, with roughly 90% observed a single time. Sequencing input: PBMCs. V is TRBV6-5 and J is TRBJ1-5, with D unresolved. This receptor was identified in a woman aged 25 to 45 in good health and CMV-seropositive. The DNA for the CDR3 is TGTGCCAGCAGCTACTCTTCGGCGAATCAGCCCCAGCATTTT. It yields the protein CASSYSSANQPQHF.